The 22 T cell receptor beta chains below come from one sample, sequenced in a study of T-cell reconstitution after alpha-beta-depleted transplantation in children. A library of TCRbeta sequences, prepared with unique molecular identifiers, was generated. TCRdb processed the PCR reads anew with MiXCR; each CDR3 protein has one entry. The table shows approximately 400,000 distinct CDR3 sequences, with approximately 10% occurring only once. The specimen comprised PBMCs from the stem cell graft donor, sampled from the stem cell graft. The receptors were gathered from a human donor who donated a stem cell graft to a child with acute myeloid leukemia.

This clonotype has more than one count but fewer than ten. The gene calls are TRBV11-2 and TRBJ2-2; D may correspond to TRBD1 or TRBD2 (6 bases each). The germline V gene has CDR1 SGHAT and CDR2 FQNNGV. This CDR3 has 18 residues. The V end was cut by 4 bases, the J end by 4 bases, with 22 bases between. CDR3 sequence: CASSSPPWGAPSTGELFF. CDR3 nucleotides: TGTGCCAGCAGCTCCCCCCCCTGGGGGGCCCCCAGCACCGGGGAGCTGTTTTTT.

The chain recombines TRBV7-8 with TRBJ1-4, with 8 bases matching TRBD1. The CDR3 has 16 amino acids. V lost 4 bases to trimming and J lost 3 bases; unmatched junction nucleotides: 7. The germline CDR1 and CDR2 sequences are SGHVS and FQNEAQ. This chain's CDR3 is CASSYGTGGSNEKLFF. In DNA, the CDR3 is TGTGCCAGCAGCTATGGAACAGGGGGTTCTAATGAAAAACTGTTTTTT.

V is TRBV20-1 and J is TRBJ2-4, with D tentatively TRBD1 (6 bases). The CDR3 contains 15 residues. Trimming cost V 5 bases and J 1 base, with 15 bases left between them. Per germline, CDR1 DFQATT and CDR2 SNEGSKA (reference sequence). The CDR3 is CSAALQGMAKNIQYF. The CDR3 bases are TGCAGTGCTGCCTTACAGGGTATGGCCAAAAACATTCAGTACTTC.

This clonotype was observed at least ten times. The chain uses TRBV3-1 and TRBJ2-2, with D possibly matching TRBD1 (5 bases). This CDR3 spans 14 amino acids. Germline V gene sequence: CDR1 LGHDT, CDR2 YNNKEL (reference sequence). The V gene lost 2 bases and the J gene lost 6 bases, with 10 bases spanning the gap. The CDR3 loop reads CASSQRGKSGELFF. CDR3 DNA: TGTGCCAGCAGCCAAAGGGGCAAATCCGGGGAGCTGTTTTTT.

The chain combines TRBV5-1 with TRBJ2-3, with a weak D call TRBD2 (5 bases). Germline CDR1 and CDR2: SGHRS and YFSETQ. This CDR3 region has 17 residues. With 4 bases removed from V and 1 base from J, the gap between germline ends came to 19 bases. As DNA, the CDR3 is TGCGCCAGCAGCCCTTTAGCGCCCACTGAGGGCACAGATACGCAGTATTTT. This codes for CASSPLAPTEGTDTQYF.

CDR3 nucleotides: TGTGCCAGCACTATTCTAGCGCGAAGTACAGATACGCAGTATTTT. Amino acids: CASTILARSTDTQYF. The rearrangement links TRBV12-3 or TRBV12-4 to TRBJ2-3; a weak D match, TRBD2 (6 bases). V lost 7 bases, J lost 3 bases, and 17 bases lay in between. The CDR3 totals 15 residues.

The rearrangement links TRBV11-3 to TRBJ2-3, with D possibly being TRBD1 (6 bases). CDR1 and CDR2 from the germline V gene are SGHNT and YENEEA. This CDR3 has 13 amino acids. With 3 bases removed from V and 6 bases from J, the gap between germline ends came to 10 bases. The CDR3 sequence: CASSFDRRDTQYF. In DNA form, the CDR3 reads TGTGCCAGCAGCTTTGACAGGCGGGATACGCAGTATTTT.

This clonotype was observed a few times. The gene calls are TRBV7-2 and TRBJ1-2; perhaps TRBD1 as D (5 bases). The CDR3 covers 14 residues. Germline lookup yields CDR1 SGHTA and CDR2 FQGNSA. Trimming pared 3 bases from V and 8 bases from J, leaving 16 bases between. The chain's CDR3 is CASSFRDGVSGYTF. The CDR3 nucleotides read TGTGCCAGCAGCTTCAGGGATGGTGTAAGCGGCTACACCTTC.

The chain recombines TRBV11-1 with TRBJ2-1, with 14 bases lining up with TRBD2. Trimming removed 3 bases from V and 7 bases from J; junction bases left unmatched: 8. The CDR3 is 17 amino acids. Per the germline V gene, CDR1 is SGHAT and CDR2 is FQDESV (reference sequence). The CDR3 reads CASSLTSGRGERNEQFF. CDR3 DNA sequence: TGTGCCAGCAGCTTGACTAGCGGGAGGGGGGAGAGGAATGAGCAGTTCTTC.

This clonotype was detected a few times. V is TRBV4-1 and J is TRBJ2-1; D is unclear. V was pared by 0 bases and J by 0 bases, with 12 bases between. Looked up from germline, CDR1 is MGHRA and CDR2 is YSYEKL. CDR3 size: 17 residues. CDR3 protein: CASSQDIPQYSYNEQFF. Written as DNA, the CDR3 is TGCGCCAGCAGCCAAGATATACCGCAATACTCCTACAATGAGCAGTTCTTC.

In its sample, this clonotype was seen a few times. The rearrangement links TRBV29-1 to TRBJ1-1, with D uncertain. Germline V gene sequence: CDR1 SQVTM, CDR2 ANQGSEA. CDR3 length equals 13 residues. V was pared by 2 bases and J by 3 bases, with 10 bases between. The CDR3: CSVESGRYTEAFF. The CDR3 bases are TGCAGCGTTGAATCCGGACGGTACACTGAAGCTTTCTTT.

This clonotype was seen more than once but under ten times. The rearrangement joins TRBV5-1 to TRBJ2-7, with TRBD2 matching over 8 bases. The CDR3 is made up of 14 amino acids. Trimming cost V 4 bases and J 6 bases; bases outside gene matches: 9. The germline V gene encodes CDR1 SGHRS and CDR2 YFSETQ. The CDR3 DNA is TGCGCCAGCAGCGAGGGACTAGTTTCACGCGAGCAGTACTTC. Protein sequence: CASSEGLVSREQYF.

This clonotype was found a few times. The chain combines TRBV7-8 with TRBJ2-3; D could derive from TRBD1 or TRBD2 (7 bases each). CDR1 and CDR2 (germline): SGHVS, FQNEAQ. This CDR3 spans 18 amino acids. Trimming removed 6 bases at V and 3 bases at J, with 25 bases between. The CDR3 region has the DNA TGTGCCAGCAGTCTCAGGGGGGGCGGAGGGGGCAGGACAGATACGCAGTATTTT. Protein: CASSLRGGGGGRTDTQYF. Complete variable domain (other parts from reference TRBV7-8 and TRBJ2-3): GAGVSQSPRYKVAKRGQDVALRCDPISGHVSLFWYQQALGQGPEFLTYFQNEAQLDKSGLPSDRFFAERPEGSVSTLKIQRTQQEDSAVYLCASSLRGGGGGRTDTQYFGPGTRLTVL.

This clonotype was detected ten times or more. The rearrangement joins TRBV29-1 to TRBJ1-1, with TRBD1 matching 11 bases. CDR1 and CDR2 from the germline V gene are SQVTM and ANQGSEA. The CDR3 is made up of 12 amino acids. With V trimmed by 1 base and J by 11 bases, 3 bases remained unmatched. DNA of the CDR3: TGCAGCGTTGAAGGGACAGGGGGCCTGGCTTTCTTT. Its translation: CSVEGTGGLAFF.

This clonotype was observed a handful of times. The CDR3 loop reads CASSPGWDTGELFF. The CDR3 nucleotides are TGTGCCAGCAGCCCAGGGTGGGACACCGGGGAGCTGTTTTTT. V and J are TRBV7-9 and TRBJ2-2, with a tentative D call TRBD1 (5 bases). This CDR3 is built from 14 residues. The V gene lost 5 bases and the J gene lost 3 bases, with 10 bases spanning the gap. Germline assignment: CDR1 SEHNR and CDR2 FQNEAQ (reference sequence).

The chain employs TRBV20-1 and TRBJ1-6; no firm D call. V was pared by 2 bases and J by 6 bases, with 11 bases between. This CDR3 comprises 14 residues. CDR1 and CDR2 from the germline V gene are DFQATT and SNEGSKA (reference sequence). The CDR3 is CSARLSSINSPLHF. CDR3 sequence (DNA): TGCAGTGCTAGATTAAGTTCTATTAATTCACCCCTCCACTTT.

The rearrangement joins TRBV5-1 to TRBJ1-4; no firm D call. V shed 2 bases and J shed 7 bases, with 9 bases lying between them. Germline lookup yields CDR1 SGHRS and CDR2 YFSETQ. The CDR3 spans 13 residues. The DNA for the CDR3 is TGCGCCAGCAGCTTAGTGCCACTTGAAAAACTGTTTTTT. It codes for CASSLVPLEKLFF.

A note on this clonotype: This CDR3 is missing its conserved last phenylalanine or tryptophan, likely due to a read error. The V and J genes are TRBV10-3 and TRBJ2-3; TRBD2 matches at 8 bases. The CDR3 has 17 residues. CDR1 and CDR2 (germline): ENHRY, SYGVKD. The V gene end was trimmed by 7 bases and the J gene end by 4 bases; junction bases not matched to a gene: 16. CDR3 sequence (DNA): TGTGCCATCACCGATAGCGAAGGGACTAGAAGGGCAGATACGCAGTATTTG. Translating gives CAITDSEGTRRADTQYL.

This clonotype was observed a few times. The rearrangement links TRBV12-3 or TRBV12-4 to TRBJ2-1; D may be TRBD2 (5 bases). V lost 6 bases, J lost 5 bases, and 14 bases lay in between. There are 14 residues in the CDR3. Here the CDR3 DNA reads TGTGCCAGCAGGCCTACCGGGGTGAACAATGAGCAGTTCTTC. Translating gives CASRPTGVNNEQFF.

Here the CDR3 reads CASSLDGKTEAFF. In nucleotides, the CDR3 is TGCGCCAGCAGCTTGGACGGCAAAACTGAAGCTTTCTTT. This chain links TRBV5-1 with TRBJ1-1, with D uncertain. This CDR3 contains 13 residues. Trimming left V 0 bases short and J 5 bases short, with 8 bases between. The germline V gene encodes CDR1 SGHRS and CDR2 YFSETQ. Variable domain in full (rest from reference TRBV5-1 and TRBJ1-1): KAGVTQTPRYLIKTRGQQVTLSCSPISGHRSVSWYQQTPGQGLQFLFEYFSETQRNKGNFPGRFSGRQFSNSRSEMNVSTLELGDSALYLCASSLDGKTEAFFGQGTRLTVV.

This clonotype appeared a few times. The chain links TRBV5-1 to TRBJ2-2, with TRBD2 matching 10 bases. V shed 0 bases, J shed 6 bases, and the junction held 5 bases outside the gene matches. Germline CDR1 and CDR2: SGHRS and YFSETQ. The CDR3 spans 16 residues. The CDR3 is CASSLGPGLASGELFF. The DNA of the CDR3 is TGCGCCAGCAGCTTGGGGCCGGGACTAGCGTCCGGGGAGCTGTTTTTT.

The rearrangement joins TRBV7-9 to TRBJ2-4; either TRBD1 or TRBD2 may fit D (5 bases each). V lost 1 base and J 8 bases, leaving 18 bases between the germline ends. The CDR3 is 16 residues long. Germline V CDR1 and CDR2: SEHNR, FQNEAQ (reference sequence). CDR3 sequence reads: CASSLGFGVGEHIQYF. The CDR3 nucleotides read TGTGCCAGCAGCTTAGGGTTCGGGGTAGGGGAGCACATTCAGTACTTC.